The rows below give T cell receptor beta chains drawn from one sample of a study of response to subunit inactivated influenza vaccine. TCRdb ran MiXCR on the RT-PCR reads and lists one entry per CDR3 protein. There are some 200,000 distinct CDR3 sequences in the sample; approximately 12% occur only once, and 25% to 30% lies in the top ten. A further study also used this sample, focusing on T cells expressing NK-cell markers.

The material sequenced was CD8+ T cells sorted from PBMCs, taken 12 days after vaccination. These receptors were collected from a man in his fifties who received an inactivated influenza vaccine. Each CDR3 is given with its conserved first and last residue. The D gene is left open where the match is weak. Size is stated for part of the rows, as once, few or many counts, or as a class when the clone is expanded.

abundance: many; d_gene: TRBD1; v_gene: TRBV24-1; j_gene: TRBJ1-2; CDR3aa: CATAPGTGVTGYTF; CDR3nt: TGTGCCACTGCTCCCGGGACAGGGGTAACTGGCTACACCTTC
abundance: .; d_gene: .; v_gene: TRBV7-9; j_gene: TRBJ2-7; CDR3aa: CASSPRAGPRPYEQYF; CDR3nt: TGTGCCAGCAGCCCAAGGGCCGGCCCCCGGCCCTACGAGCAGTACTTC
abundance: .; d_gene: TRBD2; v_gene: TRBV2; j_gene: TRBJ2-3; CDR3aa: CASSDLREYTDTQYF; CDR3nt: TGTGCCAGCAGTGACTTGCGGGAGTACACAGATACGCAGTATTTT
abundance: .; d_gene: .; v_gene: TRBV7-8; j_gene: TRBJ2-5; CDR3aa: CASSLFLAEKETQYF; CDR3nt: TGTGCCAGCAGCTTATTTTTGGCAGAAAAAGAGACCCAGTACTTC
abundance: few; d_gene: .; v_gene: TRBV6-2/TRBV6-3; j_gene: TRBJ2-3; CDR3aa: CASSYWTLTDGQGSTDTQYF; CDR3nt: TGTGCCAGCAGTTACTGGACCCTCACCGATGGGCAGGGAAGCACAGATACGCAGTATTTT
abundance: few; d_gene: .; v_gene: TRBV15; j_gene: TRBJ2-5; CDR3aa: CATSRDRGAKTQYF; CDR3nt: TGTGCCACCAGCAGAGATCGAGGGGCAAAGACCCAGTACTTC
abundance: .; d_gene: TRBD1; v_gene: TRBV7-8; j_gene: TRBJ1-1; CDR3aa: CASSPDSTGFDGNTEAFF; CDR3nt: TGTGCCAGCAGCCCGGACTCGACAGGGTTCGACGGGAACACTGAAGCTTTCTTT
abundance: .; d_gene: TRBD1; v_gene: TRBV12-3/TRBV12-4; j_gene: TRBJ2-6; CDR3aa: CASSSRDRTYSGANVLTF; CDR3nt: TGTGCCAGCAGTTCACGGGACAGGACATACTCTGGGGCCAACGTCCTGACTTTC
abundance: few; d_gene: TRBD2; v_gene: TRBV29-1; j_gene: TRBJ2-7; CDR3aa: CSVLGGREQYF; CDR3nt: TGCAGCGTTCTGGGAGGGCGCGAGCAGTACTTC
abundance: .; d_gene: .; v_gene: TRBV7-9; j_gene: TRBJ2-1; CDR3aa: CASSLKEQFF; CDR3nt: TGTGCCAGCAGCCTTAAGGAGCAGTTCTTC
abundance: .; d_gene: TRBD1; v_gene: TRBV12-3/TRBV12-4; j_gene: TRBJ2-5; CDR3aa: CASSLVLGQGAVISQYF; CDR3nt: TGTGCCAGCAGTTTAGTCTTAGGTCAGGGGGCGGTGATTTCCCAGTACTTC
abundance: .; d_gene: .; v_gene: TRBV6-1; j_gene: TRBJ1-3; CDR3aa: CASSEEWNSGNTIYF; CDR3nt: TGTGCCAGCAGTGAAGAGTGGAACTCTGGAAACACCATATATTTT
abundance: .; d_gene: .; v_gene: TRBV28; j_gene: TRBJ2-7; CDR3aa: CASSLTPGGSYEQYF; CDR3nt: TGTGCCAGCAGTTTAACACCCGGGGGTTCCTACGAGCAGTACTTC
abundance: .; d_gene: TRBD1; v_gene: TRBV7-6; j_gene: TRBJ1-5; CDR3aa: CASSSDRNQPQHF; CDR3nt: TGTGCCAGCAGTTCGGACAGGAATCAGCCCCAGCATTTT
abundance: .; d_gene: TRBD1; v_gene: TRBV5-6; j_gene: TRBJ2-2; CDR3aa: CASSLGGAISGELFF; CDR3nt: TGTGCCAGCAGCTTAGGGGGCGCTATTTCCGGGGAGCTGTTTTTT
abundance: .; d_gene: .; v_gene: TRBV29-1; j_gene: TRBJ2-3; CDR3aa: CSVRGGRGGTDTQYF; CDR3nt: TGCAGCGTCAGAGGGGGGAGAGGGGGCACAGATACGCAGTATTTT
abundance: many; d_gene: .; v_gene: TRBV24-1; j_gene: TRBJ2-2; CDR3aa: CATSEWTLEKGNTGELFF; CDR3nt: TGTGCCACCAGTGAATGGACCCTTGAAAAGGGGAACACCGGGGAGCTGTTTTTT
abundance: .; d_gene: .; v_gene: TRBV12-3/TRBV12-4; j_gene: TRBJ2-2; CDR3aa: CASSFFLVNLAGELFF; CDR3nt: TGTGCCAGCAGTTTTTTTTTAGTGAACCTTGCCGGGGAGCTGTTTTTT
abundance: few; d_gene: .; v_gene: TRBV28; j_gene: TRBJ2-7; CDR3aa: CASSLYAGSRPYEQYF; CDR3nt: TGTGCCAGCAGTTTATACGCAGGGAGCCGACCCTACGAGCAGTACTTC
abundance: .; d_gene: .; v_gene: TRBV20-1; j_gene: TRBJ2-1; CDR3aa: CSARDNSYNEQFF; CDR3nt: TGCAGTGCTAGAGATAATAGCTACAATGAGCAGTTCTTC
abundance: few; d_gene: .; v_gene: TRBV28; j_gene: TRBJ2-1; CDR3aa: CASSSDRLGYNEQFF; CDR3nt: TGTGCCAGCAGCTCGGACAGACTCGGCTACAATGAGCAGTTCTTC
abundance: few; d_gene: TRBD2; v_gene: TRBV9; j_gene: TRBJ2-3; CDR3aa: CASSVPGTRETDTQYF; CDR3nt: TGTGCCAGCAGCGTTCCCGGGACTAGAGAGACAGATACGCAGTATTTT
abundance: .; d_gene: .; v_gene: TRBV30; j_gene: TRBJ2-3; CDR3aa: CAWSHTDTDTQYF; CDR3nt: TGTGCCTGGAGTCATACAGACACAGATACGCAGTATTTT
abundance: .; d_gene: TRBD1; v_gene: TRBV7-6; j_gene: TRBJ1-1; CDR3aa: CASSPGTGVTEAFF; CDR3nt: TGTGCCAGCAGCCCCGGGACAGGGGTCACTGAAGCTTTCTTT
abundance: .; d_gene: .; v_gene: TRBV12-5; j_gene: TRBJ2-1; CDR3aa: CASGLGPYNEQFF; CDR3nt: TGTGCTAGTGGTTTGGGTCCCTACAATGAGCAGTTCTTC